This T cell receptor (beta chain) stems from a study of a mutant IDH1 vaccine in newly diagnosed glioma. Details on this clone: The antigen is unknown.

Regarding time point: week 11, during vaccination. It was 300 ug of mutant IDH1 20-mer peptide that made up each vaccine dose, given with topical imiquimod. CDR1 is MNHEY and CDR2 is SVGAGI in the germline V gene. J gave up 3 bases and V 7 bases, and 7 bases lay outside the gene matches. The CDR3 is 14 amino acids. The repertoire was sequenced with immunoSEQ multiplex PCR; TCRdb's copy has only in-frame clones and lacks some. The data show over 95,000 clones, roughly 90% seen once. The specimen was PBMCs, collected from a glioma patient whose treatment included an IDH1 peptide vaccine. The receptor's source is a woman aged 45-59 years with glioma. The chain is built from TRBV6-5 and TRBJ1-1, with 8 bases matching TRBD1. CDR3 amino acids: CASKGGTGDTEAFF. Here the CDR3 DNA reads TGTGCCAGCAAAGGAGGGACAGGCGACACTGAAGCTTTCTTT.